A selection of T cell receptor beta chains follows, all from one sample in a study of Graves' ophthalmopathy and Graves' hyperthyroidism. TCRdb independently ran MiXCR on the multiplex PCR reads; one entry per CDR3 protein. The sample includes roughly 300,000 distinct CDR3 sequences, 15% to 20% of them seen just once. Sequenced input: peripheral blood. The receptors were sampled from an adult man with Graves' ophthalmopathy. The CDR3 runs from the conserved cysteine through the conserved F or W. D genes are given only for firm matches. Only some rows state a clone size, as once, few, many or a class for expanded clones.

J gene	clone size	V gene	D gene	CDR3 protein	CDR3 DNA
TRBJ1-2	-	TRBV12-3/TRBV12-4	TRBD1	CASSLRDRGNGYTF	TGTGCCAGCAGTCTCCGGGACAGGGGCAATGGCTACACCTTC
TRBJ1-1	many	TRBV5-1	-	CASSPDFMNTEAFF	TGCGCCAGCAGCCCGGACTTCATGAACACTGAAGCTTTCTTT
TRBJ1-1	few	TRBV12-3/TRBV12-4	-	CASSLTDPRARVVEAFF	TGTGCCAGCAGTTTGACGGACCCACGGGCCCGGGTCGTTGAAGCTTTCTTT
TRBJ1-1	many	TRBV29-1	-	CSVRDGKNTEAFF	TGCAGCGTCAGGGACGGAAAGAACACTGAAGCTTTCTTT
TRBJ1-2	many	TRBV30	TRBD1	CAWGTGSHGYTF	TGTGCCTGGGGGACAGGCTCCCATGGCTACACCTTC
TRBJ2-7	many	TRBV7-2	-	CASGLGGARYEQYF	TGTGCCAGCGGATTAGGGGGGGCGCGCTACGAGCAGTACTTC
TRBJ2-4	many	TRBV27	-	CASSLAVRGNIQYF	TGTGCCAGCAGCCTAGCCGTAAGGGGGAACATTCAGTACTTC
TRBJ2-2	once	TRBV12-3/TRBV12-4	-	CASSFGAYEQYFGPGTGELFF	-
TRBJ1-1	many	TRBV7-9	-	CASSLVIYEAFF	TGTGCCAGCAGCTTAGTGATATACGAAGCTTTCTTT
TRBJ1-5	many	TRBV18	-	CASSPTGQYNQPQHF	TGTGCCAGCTCACCTACCGGACAATACAATCAGCCCCAGCATTTT
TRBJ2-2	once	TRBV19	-	CASTVRGPSAGELFF	TGTGCCAGTACCGTGAGAGGCCCGAGCGCCGGGGAGCTGTTTTTT
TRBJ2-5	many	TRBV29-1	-	CSVDLADTWTQYF	TGCAGCGTTGACTTGGCGGATACGTGGACCCAGTACTTC
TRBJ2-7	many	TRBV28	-	CASRGFAEFYEQYF	TGTGCCAGCAGAGGGTTTGCAGAATTTTACGAGCAGTACTTC
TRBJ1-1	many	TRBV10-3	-	CATEIPGNTEAFF	TGTGCCACCGAGATACCGGGGAACACTGAAGCTTTCTTT
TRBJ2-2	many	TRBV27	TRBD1	CASSPGTANTGELFF	TGTGCCAGCAGTCCCGGGACAGCGAACACCGGGGAGCTGTTTTTT
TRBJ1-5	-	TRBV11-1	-	CASSLAREGVKVQPQHF	TGTGCCAGCAGCTTAGCGCGGGAGGGTGTGAAGGTTCAGCCCCAGCATTTT
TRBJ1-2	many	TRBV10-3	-	CAISDRGYYGYTF	TGTGCCATCAGTGATAGGGGCTACTATGGCTACACCTTC
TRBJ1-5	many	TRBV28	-	CASSPREGGNQPQHF	TGTGCCAGCAGTCCGCGGGAGGGGGGAAATCAGCCCCAGCATTTT
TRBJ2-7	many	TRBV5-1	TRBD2	CASSPLTGTSGRNSYEQYF	TGCGCCAGCAGCCCACTGACCGGGACTAGCGGGAGAAATTCTTACGAGCAGTACTTC
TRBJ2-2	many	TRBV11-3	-	CASSSGEGELFF	TGTGCCAGCAGCTCAGGGGAGGGGGAGCTGTTTTTT
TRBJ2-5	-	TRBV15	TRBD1	CATSVGTAKTQYF	TGTGCCACCAGCGTCGGGACAGCAAAGACCCAGTACTTC
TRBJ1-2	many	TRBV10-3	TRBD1	CATEGDRENYGYTF	TGTGCCACCGAAGGGGACAGGGAGAACTATGGCTACACCTTC
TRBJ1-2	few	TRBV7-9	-	CATSLNWGYSF	TGTGCCACCAGCTTGAACTGGGGCTACAGCTTC
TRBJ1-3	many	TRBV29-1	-	CSVGVRGSGNTIYF	TGCAGCGTTGGGGTTCGGGGCTCTGGAAACACCATATATTTT
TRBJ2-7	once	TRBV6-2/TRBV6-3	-	CASSRHPREQYF	TGTGCCAGCAGCAGACACCCGAGGGAGCAGTACTTC
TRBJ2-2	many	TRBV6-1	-	CASTRFSATGELFF	TGTGCCAGCACCCGGTTCTCTGCCACCGGGGAGCTGTTTTTT
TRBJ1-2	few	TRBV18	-	CASSLGQIANYGYTF	TGTGCCAGCTCACTTGGACAAATAGCTAACTATGGCTACACCTTC
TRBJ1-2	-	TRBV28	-	CASSPHGAYGYTF	TGTGCCAGCAGTCCGCACGGAGCCTATGGCTACACCTTC
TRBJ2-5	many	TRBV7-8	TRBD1	CASSSGQVGFQETQYF	TGTGCCAGCAGCTCCGGACAGGTGGGGTTCCAAGAGACCCAGTACTTC
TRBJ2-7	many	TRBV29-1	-	CSVASRNSYEQYF	TGCAGCGTTGCTTCCAGAAACTCCTACGAGCAGTACTTC
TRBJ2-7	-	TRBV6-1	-	CASRQGLNSYEQYF	TGTGCCAGCAGACAGGGCCTAAACTCCTACGAGCAGTACTTC
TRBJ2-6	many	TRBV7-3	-	CASSFTRRGLRPPLSGANVLTF	TGTGCCAGCAGCTTCACGAGGAGGGGACTCCGGCCCCCTCTCTCTGGGGCCAACGTCCTGACTTTC
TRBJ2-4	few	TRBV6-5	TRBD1	CASSRQGENIQYF	TGTGCCAGCAGCCGACAGGGGGAAAACATTCAGTACTTC
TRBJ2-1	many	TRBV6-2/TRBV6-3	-	CASSNTDRLNEQFF	TGTGCCAGCAGTAACACGGACAGACTGAATGAGCAGTTCTTC
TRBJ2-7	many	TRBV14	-	CASSREALVRGEQYF	TGTGCCAGCAGCCGAGAGGCGCTGGTAAGGGGAGAGCAGTACTTC
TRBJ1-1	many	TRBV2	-	CASRSGNTEAFF	TGTGCCAGCAGGAGTGGGAACACTGAAGCTTTCTTT
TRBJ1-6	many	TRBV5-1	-	CASSSGQPDNSPLHF	TGCGCCAGCAGCTCCGGACAGCCGGATAATTCACCCCTCCACTTT
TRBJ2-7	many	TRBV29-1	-	CSVEQAGSYEQYF	TGCAGCGTTGAACAGGCAGGGTCCTACGAGCAGTACTTC
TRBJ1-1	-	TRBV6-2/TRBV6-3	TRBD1	CASTNRRDRGWGTEAFF	TGTGCCAGCACCAACCGCCGGGACAGGGGTTGGGGAACTGAAGCTTTCTTT
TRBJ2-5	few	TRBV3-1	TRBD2	CASSQVSGSETQYF	TGTGCCAGCAGCCAAGTTAGCGGGAGTGAGACCCAGTACTTC
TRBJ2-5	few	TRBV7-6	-	CASSLAGTQQETQYF	TGTGCCAGCAGCTTAGCCGGGACGCAGCAAGAGACCCAGTACTTC
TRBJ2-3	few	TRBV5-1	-	CASSLDGGATDTQYF	TGCGCCAGCAGCTTGGACGGGGGAGCCACAGATACGCAGTATTTT
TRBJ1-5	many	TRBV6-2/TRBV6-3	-	CASSDVRVSQPQHF	TGTGCCAGCAGTGATGTCAGGGTGAGTCAGCCCCAGCATTTT
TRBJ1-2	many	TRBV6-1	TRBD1	CASSGPGQAIYGYTF	TGTGCCAGCAGTGGCCCGGGACAGGCTATCTATGGCTACACCTTC
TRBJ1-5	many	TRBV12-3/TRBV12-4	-	CASSLARSQLQHF	TGTGCCAGCAGTTTAGCGAGGAGTCAACTCCAGCATTTT
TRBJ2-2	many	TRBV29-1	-	CSVAGAYTGELFF	TGCAGCGTTGCCGGGGCCTACACCGGGGAGCTGTTTTTT